This T cell receptor beta chain appears in the sequencing data of a study of regulatory T cells in long-lasting Graves disease. Time point specified: persistent/refractory GD, antithyroid drugs over 5 years with positive TRAb. Following extraction of RNA from PBMCs, that RNA was used to make the TCR library. Graves' disease diagnoses used American Thyroid Association guidelines. The germline V gene encodes CDR1 SGDLS and CDR2 YYNGEE. The CDR3 runs 15 residues. Trimming pared 3 bases from V and 0 bases from J, leaving 10 bases between. For TCR beta, libraries came from iRepertoire HTBI primers and Arm-PCR of CDR3 regions. TCRdb re-derived calls from the multiplex PCR reads in MiXCR, one entry per CDR3 protein. Of a few hundred thousand distinct CDR3 sequences in the sample, approximately 23% were seen once.

This clonotype originated in a woman between 40 and 55 years old with Graves disease. Sequencing used peripheral blood mononuclear cells (PBMCs), obtained when the disease was refractory, from a patient treated with antithyroid drugs. The chain couples TRBV9 to TRBJ1-3; D gene uncertain. The CDR3 coding sequence is TGTGCCAGCAGCGATGGGTTCAGCTCTGGAAACACCATATATTTT. It translates to CASSDGFSSGNTIYF.